This TCR beta chain was profiled in a study of PD-1 blockade in classical Hodgkin lymphoma (dated by TCRdb to about 2020). Context from the whole study: Nivolumab dosing was 3 mg/kg intravenously every 2 weeks, continuing until either disease progression or unacceptable toxicity. A peripheral blood immune signature of response to PD-1 blockade in classical Hodgkin lymphoma was defined using TCR beta sequencing and CyTOF.

Genomic DNA was isolated using the Qiagen DNeasy kit from unsorted PBMCs as well as from negatively selected CD4+ and CD8+ fractions. Amplification of TCR beta CDR3 regions was done by immunoSEQ multiplex PCR with primers that anneal to V and J segments. A synthetic immune receptor repertoire was used to minimize amplification bias, and remaining bias was computationally removed after sequencing. Processing in the source paper ran as follows. Custom Python scripts were used to quantify repertoire diversity as the Shannon entropy index. Unsorted, CD4+ and CD8+ repertoires were examined separately, except in combined analyses, for which CD4+ and CD8+ sequences were merged in silico. A clone was considered expanded if an increase in frequency of at least 2-fold after treatment relative to C1D1 was found, and a pseudocount of 0.5 was applied to clones undetected at baseline. Clones with 0 or 1 copy at C1D1 were defined as singleton clones, while clones with 2 or more copies were defined as non-singleton clones. Clones expanded in unsorted samples were assigned a CD4+, CD8+ or unknown annotation through matching of protein sequences in sorted samples from the same patient. Wilcoxon tests on paired samples were used to test changes in diversity from C1D1 to C4D1. Drawn from immuneACCESS, this table holds only the in-frame rearrangements with V and J called that TCRdb kept. Clones are partly lost; checked studies trace under half to an unresolved V gene and leave the rest unexplained. That table gives V, J and clone size, and the DNA gave D and trimming. In all, the sample holds just under 30,000 clones, and more than 65% of those were seen once. Less than 4% of the sample is held by the ten biggest clonotypes.

A remark on this clone: It lacks a known antigen. No base qualities exist here, and no much larger clone lies one base off it.

Taken from cysteine to phenylalanine, the CDR3 has 14 residues. The kept DNA is CDR3 alone, 42 bases in frame from the first base. V is cut by 4 bases and J by 3 bases, and the space between the germline ends is 9 bases. In the germline V gene, CDR1 corresponds to KGHSH and CDR2 to LQKENI. The meaning of the sample's time point label: cycle 2 day 1 (C2D1) of nivolumab. Every trial patient had relapsed after autologous stem cell transplantation, and cohorts A, B and C differed in prior brentuximab vedotin exposure. A total of 50 to 70 patients with relapsed/refractory classical Hodgkin lymphoma made up the trial cohort, and each patient's best overall response was complete response, partial response or progressive disease. In the multi-cohort phase II CheckMate 205 trial, trial patients received single-agent nivolumab. An independent review committee assessed best overall response by applying the 2007 International Working Group response criteria. Trial PBMCs were obtained immediately prior to nivolumab initiation (C1D1) and on therapy at cycle 2 day 1 and cycle 4 day 1. Peripheral blood was collected in 8 mL Vacutainer Cell Preparation Tubes, from which PBMCs were isolated by centrifugation and then cryopreserved.

The investigation overall reported the following: Diversity was lower in patients who began nivolumab less than 1 year after ASCT, so these patients were left out of later analyses to avoid confounding by immune reconstitution. Trial patients achieving complete response had baseline diversity similar to newly diagnosed patients, whereas partial responders and progressors had significantly lower diversity. By C4D1, a significant rise was seen in CD4+ TCR diversity but not in CD8+ TCR diversity (p=0.0027 vs p=0.16), and the rise was most apparent among complete responders (p=0.02). Baseline TCR diversity was reported to be lower in newly diagnosed patients than in healthy donors, and even lower in relapsed/refractory patients. The study covered only a single clinical trial cohort, and the causes of the repertoire differences, possibly disease activity or prior therapy, were still not defined.

This clonotype was sampled from a human donor with classical Hodgkin lymphoma. The rearrangement joined TRBV18 to TRBJ2-2; too little of a D gene remains to name it. The specimen comprised peripheral blood mononuclear cells (PBMCs), sampled before the second cycle of nivolumab. The nucleotides read TGTGCCAGCTCACGGCAGGTTGACACCGGGGAGCTGTTTTTT. The encoded protein is CASSRQVDTGELFF.